This T cell receptor beta chain is drawn from a study of control samples from healthy donors and cancer patients. V was pared by 3 bases and J by 0 bases, with 5 bases between. This CDR3 comprises 13 residues. Method: immunoSEQ multiplex PCR; TCRdb's copy keeps in-frame clones and lacks some. The repertoire holds 150,000 to 200,000 clones, with about 93% as singletons. What was sequenced was blood. The rearrangement joins TRBV12-3 or TRBV12-4 to TRBJ1-1; D call uncertain. The clonotype was recovered from a woman younger than 45 in good health. The CDR3 protein is CASSFRLNTEAFF. Here the CDR3 DNA reads TGTGCCAGCAGTTTCCGGTTGAACACTGAAGCTTTCTTT.